What follows is one T cell receptor beta chain and its context. What it binds is not known. This sample was included in a study of cytomegalovirus exposure and HLA in healthy donors. For the study at large: The approximately 690 first-cohort repertoires and the 120 or so validation repertoires shared the same platform, a later analysis reported.

Whole-study findings and limits: While the bulk of TCR sequences proved rare, some public TCRs turned up in many donors.

Sequenced by immunoSEQ multiplex PCR; TCRdb stores in-frame clones only, minus some. The table records more than 60,000 clones, 95% to 96% of them present only once. The sequenced sample was PBMCs. The source of this sequence is a young woman in good health and CMV-seropositive.

CDR3 coding DNA: TGTGCCAGCAGCTTAGAAGCGGGAGGGGCAGATACGCAGTATTTT. This codes for CASSLEAGGADTQYF. V and J are TRBV7-2 and TRBJ2-3, with 10 bases fitting TRBD2. The length of the CDR3 is 15 residues. CDR1 and CDR2 from the germline V gene are SGHTA and FQGNSA. The V segment lost 1 base and the J segment 4 bases; nucleotides outside the gene matches: 2.